This is a list of T cell receptor beta chains from one sample in a study of shared clonotypes between healthy human individuals. Clones were read by immunoSEQ multiplex PCR, and TCRdb kept only the in-frame ones, dropping some. In the table there are 2 million to 2.5 million clones, 93% of which are singletons. The sample consisted of naive CD8+ T cells from PBMCs. The receptor set was obtained from a young man in good health. Some clones in this sample may be carry-over from other donors' samples. Both conserved end residues are part of each CDR3. D genes are given only for firm matches. The size of a clone is reported for some rows only, either as once, few or many, or as a class for expanded clones.

once	NA	TRBV7-8	TRBJ2-1	TGTGCCAGCAAGGGACCGTCTAACAATGAGCAGTTCTTC	CASKGPSNNEQFF
few	NA	TRBV4-3	TRBJ2-7	TGCGCCAGCAGCCAAGATTCCGGCTACGAGCAGTACTTC	CASSQDSGYEQYF
NA	TRBD2	TRBV5-1	TRBJ2-1	TGCGCCAGCAGCTTGGTAGCGGGACTTTACAATGAGCAGTTCTTC	CASSLVAGLYNEQFF
NA	NA	TRBV4-1	TRBJ1-2	TGCGCCAGCAGCCAATTATGGACCGAGAACTATGGCTACACCTTC	CASSQLWTENYGYTF
NA	NA	TRBV7-9	TRBJ1-2	TGTGCCAGCAGCCTCCGGTCTAATGGCTACACCTTC	CASSLRSNGYTF
NA	TRBD1	TRBV9	TRBJ1-2	TGTGCCAGCAGCGTAGGCTGGGACAGGGACTATGGCTACACCTTC	CASSVGWDRDYGYTF
NA	NA	TRBV11-2	TRBJ2-5	TGTGCCAGCAGCGGTAGACAAATGGAGACCCAGTACTTC	CASSGRQMETQYF
NA	NA	TRBV6-1	TRBJ2-2	TGTGCCAGCAGTGACCTCCTTGGGGGGGACAGATCGAACACCGGGGAGCTGTTTTTT	CASSDLLGGDRSNTGELFF
NA	NA	TRBV5-6	TRBJ2-7	TGTGCCAGCAGCTTGGCAGGCTCCGAGCAGTACTTC	CASSLAGSEQYF
few	NA	TRBV9	TRBJ1-5	TGTGCCACCTGGCGGTGTTGGAGCAATCAGCCCCAGCATTTT	CATWRCWSNQPQHF
NA	NA	TRBV7-9	TRBJ1-1	TGTGCCAGCAGCCCGTTGGAGGGGACGCGGGGGGCCGCTTTCTTT	CASSPLEGTRGAAFF
NA	TRBD1	TRBV5-1	TRBJ2-1	TGCGCCAGCAGCTTGGGGGACAGGGGTTTCGGTAATGAGCAGTTCTTC	CASSLGDRGFGNEQFF
NA	NA	TRBV7-9	TRBJ2-5	TGTGCCAGCAGCTTCTCCAGCCAAGAGACCCAGTACTTC	CASSFSSQETQYF
NA	TRBD1	TRBV6-6	TRBJ1-5	TGTGCCAGCGGAGAACTAGGACAGGGGTATCAGCCCCAGCATTTT	CASGELGQGYQPQHF
NA	NA	TRBV2	TRBJ2-1	TGTGCCAGCACCCTCACCCCCTCTAGCGCCAGCTCCTACAATGAGCAGTTCTTC	CASTLTPSSASSYNEQFF
NA	NA	TRBV7-9	TRBJ1-4	TGTGCCAGCAGCCCTTACAGGGAGGGTGGCGAAAAACTGTTTTTT	CASSPYREGGEKLFF
NA	NA	TRBV9	TRBJ1-5	TGTGCCAGCAGCGGGGGTGGTCAGCCCCAGCATTTT	CASSGGGQPQHF
NA	TRBD2	TRBV5-6	TRBJ2-7	TGTGCCAGCAGCTTAAAACTGGGACTAGCGGGAGAGTACGAGCAGTACTTC	CASSLKLGLAGEYEQYF
NA	NA	TRBV7-2	TRBJ2-7	TGTGCCAGCAGCTGGGGTTCCGAGCAGTACTTC	CASSWGSEQYF
NA	NA	TRBV19	TRBJ1-2	TGTGCCAGTATCGGAGGGGCAGGCATGTATGGCTACACCTTC	CASIGGAGMYGYTF
many	NA	TRBV10-3	TRBJ2-7	TGTGCCATCAGTGAGCCCTCAGCCGGACAGAAGAGCAACGAGCAGTACTTC	CAISEPSAGQKSNEQYF
NA	NA	TRBV28	TRBJ2-3	TGTGCCAGCAGCAGTCAAGCAGATACGCAGTATTTT	CASSSQADTQYF
NA	NA	TRBV6-1	TRBJ2-7	TGTGCCAGCAGGGTGGCTAGCCGAAGCTCCTACGAGCAGTACTTC	CASRVASRSSYEQYF
NA	NA	TRBV5-1	TRBJ2-3	TGCGCCAGCAGCTTCAAGCTATCCTGGGCAGATCTCTCAGATACGCAGTATTTT	CASSFKLSWADLSDTQYF
NA	NA	TRBV28	TRBJ2-2	TGTGCCAGCAGTTCGTTAGCCAACACCGGGGAGCTGTTTTTT	CASSSLANTGELFF
NA	NA	TRBV23-1	TRBJ1-1	TGCGCCAGCAGTCAATCGGCTGAAGCTTTCTTT	CASSQSAEAFF
NA	TRBD2	TRBV30	TRBJ2-1	TGTGCCTCGGGGCTAGCGGCTTACAATGAGCAGTTCTTC	CASGLAAYNEQFF
NA	NA	TRBV11-2	TRBJ2-1	TGTGCCAGCAGCCCCCCGGGGCGCCCAAAGGTCCATGAGCAGTTCTTC	CASSPPGRPKVHEQFF
NA	NA	TRBV5-1	TRBJ2-7	TGCGCCAGCAGCGGCCCCGGGAAAACTCTTACCTACGAGCAGTACTTC	CASSGPGKTLTYEQYF
NA	NA	TRBV28	TRBJ2-7	TGTGCCAGCAGGTTGATCTTAGGTACCTACGAGCAGTACTTC	CASRLILGTYEQYF
NA	NA	TRBV6-4	TRBJ1-1	TGTGCCAGCAGCCTGACACTGAACACTGAAGCTTTCTTT	CASSLTLNTEAFF
NA	TRBD1	TRBV5-6	TRBJ2-7	TGTGCCAGCAGCTTGGCCTCACAGGGGTTCTCCTACGAGCAGTACTTC	CASSLASQGFSYEQYF
NA	NA	TRBV10-1	TRBJ2-3	TGCGCCAGCAGTGTGAAGGGGTATGGCACAGATACGCAGTATTTT	CASSVKGYGTDTQYF
NA	NA	TRBV27	TRBJ2-7	TGTGCCAGCAGTCCAAAACCCGACAGATCGAACTCCTACGAGCAGTACTTC	CASSPKPDRSNSYEQYF
NA	NA	TRBV18	TRBJ2-1	TGTGCCAGCTCACCCCGGGACATCAATGAGCAGTTCTTC	CASSPRDINEQFF
few	TRBD2	TRBV7-9	TRBJ2-7	TGTGCCAGCAGCTTCACGACTAGCCCCTACGAGCAGTACTTC	CASSFTTSPYEQYF
NA	TRBD1	TRBV12-5	TRBJ1-1	TGTGCTAGTGCCTTGACAGGGGGCAGGCCTGAAGCTTTCTTT	CASALTGGRPEAFF
NA	NA	TRBV5-4	TRBJ1-2	TGTGCCAGCAGCGGGGCCATCAGGGGCTACACCTTC	CASSGAIRGYTF
once	NA	TRBV7-6	TRBJ1-4	TGTGCCAGCAGCTACGGGGCTACAGTAGGCTTTTCCACTAATGAAAAACTGTTTTTT	CASSYGATVGFSTNEKLFF
NA	TRBD1	TRBV30	TRBJ2-7	TGTGCCTGGAGCCTCGACAGGGGCCCCGTCGAGCAGTACTTC	CAWSLDRGPVEQYF